These 31 T cell receptor beta chains originate from one sample sequenced in a study of OX40 agonist ivuxolimab in advanced cancers. Clones were sequenced by immunoSEQ multiplex PCR, and TCRdb holds only the in-frame ones, with some missing. The sample shows fewer than 85,000 clones, about 87% of them seen only once. Specimen: CD4+ or CD8+ T cells sorted from blood, collected in a trial of the OX40 agonist ivuxolimab. The receptors were gathered from an adult with an advanced solid tumor such as melanoma, head and neck, liver or kidney cancer.

The J gene is TRBJ1-5, the V gene TRBV19, with D possibly TRBD1 on 5 matching bases. The V end was cut by 4 bases, the J end by 5 bases, with 18 bases between. The germline V gene encodes CDR1 LNHDA and CDR2 SQIVND (reference sequence). CDR3 size: 16 residues. This CDR3 reads CASSSFGTGVDQPQHF. CDR3 nucleotide sequence: TGTGCCAGTAGTAGTTTCGGCACAGGTGTGGATCAGCCCCAGCATTTT.

This clone appeared a few times. This chain's CDR3 is CAISESTSATGELFF. The CDR3, as DNA: TGTGCCATCAGTGAGTCGACTAGCGCCACCGGGGAGCTGTTTTTT. The chain is built from TRBV10-3 and TRBJ2-2, with 8 nucleotides matching TRBD2. CDR3 length equals 15 residues. The V and J ends lost 0 bases and 4 bases, in that order; junction bases with no gene match: 1. The germline CDR1 and CDR2 sequences are ENHRY and SYGVKD.

The chain couples TRBV18 to TRBJ1-2; TRBD1 agrees at 8 bases. In germline, CDR1 is KGHSH, CDR2 LQKENI. V shed 2 bases and J 2 bases; nucleotides not matched to a gene: 1. The CDR3 has 14 amino acids. CDR3 sequence: CASSPGQGNYGYTF. In DNA, the CDR3 is TGTGCCAGCTCACCAGGACAGGGCAACTATGGCTACACCTTC.

This clone came up a few times. The V call is TRBV5-1, the J call TRBJ2-1; 11 bases are shared with TRBD2. V lost 6 bases and J lost 3; bases outside the gene matches: 2. Germline CDR1 and CDR2: SGHRS and YFSETQ. This CDR3 region has 14 residues. CDR3 nucleotide sequence: TGCGCCAGCACCACTAGCGGGAGCTACAATGAGCAGTTCTTC. It yields the protein CASTTSGSYNEQFF.

The chain carries TRBV27 and TRBJ2-3; 9 nucleotides match TRBD1. The CDR3 loop spans 16 amino acids. From germline, CDR1 is MNHEY and CDR2 SMNVEV (reference sequence). V shed 2 bases and J 6 bases; nucleotides not matched to a gene: 9. The CDR3 reads CASSLMKGQGWDTQYF. The DNA for the CDR3 is TGTGCCAGCAGTTTAATGAAGGGACAGGGATGGGATACGCAGTATTTT.

V is TRBV9 and J is TRBJ2-7; TRBD1 matches 7 bases. V lost 4 bases and J lost 0; bases outside the gene matches: 10. The length of the CDR3 is 16 residues. The germline gives CDR1 SGDLS, CDR2 YYNGEE. Here the CDR3 reads CASSTGQVEGSYEQYF. The DNA for the CDR3 is TGTGCCAGCAGCACAGGACAGGTCGAAGGCTCCTACGAGCAGTACTTC.

The chain recombines TRBV6-1 with TRBJ1-1; possibly TRBD1 for D (5 bases). The CDR3 is 15 amino acids. CDR1 and CDR2 (germline): MNHNS, SASEGT. V was cut by 2 bases and J by 0 bases, with 10 bases left in between. The CDR3 protein is CASSERTGMNTEAFF. The CDR3, as DNA: TGTGCCAGCAGTGAAAGAACAGGAATGAACACTGAAGCTTTCTTT.

This sequence joins TRBV7-9 and TRBJ1-4; D gene unclear. V gave up 11 bases and J gave up 3 bases, with 16 bases separating them. Germline V gene lookup returns CDR1 SEHNR and CDR2 FQNEAQ (reference sequence). This CDR3 region has 14 residues. The DNA for the CDR3 is TGTGCCTCCAGCTTAGGGTTAGCTAATGAAAAACTGTTTTTT. Translation: CASSLGLANEKLFF.

CDR3 DNA: TGTGCCAGCAGCACGCTCCGGACAGAAAACTATGGCTACACCTTC. Encoded protein: CASSTLRTENYGYTF. V is TRBV5-6 and J is TRBJ1-2; a weak D match, TRBD1 (6 bases). Germline V CDR1 and CDR2: SGHDT, YYEEEE. This CDR3 is built from 15 residues. Trimming took off 4 bases at V and 2 bases at J, with 15 bases between the two ends.

This clone was counted a few times. The chain joins TRBV11-3 to TRBJ2-4, with D possibly matching TRBD2 (5 bases). V shed 8 bases and J shed 13 bases, with 21 bases lying between them. The CDR3 loop spans 13 amino acids. Germline V lookup: CDR1 SGHNT, CDR2 YENEEA. The CDR3, as DNA: TGTGCCAGCCGAAGCTTAAGGAGCGGACCACAGTACTTC. Protein sequence: CASRSLRSGPQYF.

The V and J genes are TRBV6-6 and TRBJ2-1; 10 bases line up with TRBD1. The length of the CDR3 is 16 residues. V lost 6 bases and J lost 0; bases outside the gene matches: 5. Looked up from germline, CDR1 is MNHNY and CDR2 is SVGAGI (reference sequence). CDR3 nucleotides: TGTGCCAGCAGGATAAGACAGGGGGCCTCCTACAATGAGCAGTTCTTC. It codes for CASRIRQGASYNEQFF.

The chain couples TRBV30 to TRBJ1-1; D gene unclear. Germline assignment: CDR1 GTSNPN and CDR2 SVGIG (reference sequence). V lost 0 bases and J 10 bases, leaving 15 bases between the germline ends. The CDR3 length is 13 residues. The CDR3 DNA reads as TGTGCCTGGAGTGTACCCCGAGAGGTCCGAGCTTTCTTT. Translation gives CAWSVPREVRAFF.

The rearrangement links TRBV28 to TRBJ2-7; D uncertain. The CDR3 sequence is 12 residues long. Germline-derived CDR1 and CDR2 are MDHEN and SYDVKM. V was shortened by 5 bases and J by 7 bases, with 12 bases between the two germline ends. Here the CDR3 reads CASSVAFAEQYF. For the CDR3, the DNA is TGTGCCAGCAGTGTGGCCTTCGCTGAGCAGTACTTC.

V and J are TRBV5-6 and TRBJ2-7, with TRBD2 matching over 9 bases. The CDR3 length is 15 residues. Per germline, CDR1 SGHDT and CDR2 YYEEEE. V lost 6 bases, J lost 4 bases, and 11 bases stayed unmatched. This chain's CDR3 is CASTPLAGSPYEQYF. CDR3 sequence (DNA): TGTGCCAGCACCCCGCTAGCGGGGTCTCCTTACGAGCAGTACTTC.

The rearrangement joins TRBV7-9 to TRBJ2-2; either TRBD1 or TRBD2 may supply D (5 bases each). The CDR3 totals 15 residues. The V gene lost 5 bases and the J gene lost 4 bases, with 14 bases spanning the gap. From germline, CDR1 is SEHNR and CDR2 FQNEAQ (reference sequence). CDR3 DNA: TGTGCCAGCAGCCCCCGGACGGGGCCCACCGGGGAGCTGTTTTTT. It translates to CASSPRTGPTGELFF.

This chain connects TRBV4-1 to TRBJ2-3, with a weak D call TRBD2 (5 bases). CDR1 MGHRA and CDR2 YSYEKL come from the germline V gene. This CDR3 is built from 17 residues. The V gene lost 2 bases and the J gene lost 2 bases, with 17 bases spanning the gap. CDR3 bases: TGCGCCAGCAGCCAACGTGGACGGACTCAAGTCACAGATACGCAGTATTTT. The encoded protein is CASSQRGRTQVTDTQYF.

The genes are TRBV29-1 and TRBJ1-3; 10 positions match TRBD1. Trimming at V came to 6 bases and at J to 0 bases, leaving 2 bases not matched to a gene. The CDR3 loop spans 14 amino acids. The germline V gene has CDR1 SQVTM and CDR2 ANQGSEA. CDR3 coding DNA: TGCAGCGTGACAGGGGGCCTCTCTGGAAACACCATATATTTT. It codes for CSVTGGLSGNTIYF.

This clone was observed once. The chain joins TRBV5-4 to TRBJ2-2; D gene uncertain. This CDR3 spans 15 amino acids. The germline V gene has CDR1 SGHNT and CDR2 YYREEE (reference sequence). V lost 3 bases and J 3 bases, leaving 12 bases between the germline ends. This CDR3 is CASSSELQDTGELFF. The CDR3 coding sequence is TGTGCCAGCAGCTCAGAACTTCAGGACACCGGGGAGCTGTTTTTT.

The chain recombines TRBV7-9 with TRBJ2-7, with 10 positions matching TRBD2. The CDR3 has 15 amino acids. Trimming cost V 5 bases and J 5 bases; bases outside gene matches: 9. CDR1 is SEHNR, CDR2 FQNEAQ, per germline (reference sequence). CDR3 coding DNA: TGTGCCAGCAGCCCCGGTCTAGCGGGAGCCAACGAGCAGTACTTC. As protein: CASSPGLAGANEQYF.

The CDR3 DNA reads as TGTGCCAGCAGTCCCCACTCTAGCGGGAGTCACAATGAGCAGTTCTTC. Translation gives CASSPHSSGSHNEQFF. V gene TRBV28 combines with J gene TRBJ2-1; 10 bases agree with TRBD2. The germline gives CDR1 MDHEN, CDR2 SYDVKM. This CDR3 has 16 residues. J lost 5 bases, V lost 5 bases, and 9 bases had no gene match.

A few counts support this clone. The J gene is TRBJ2-7, the V gene TRBV29-1; 7 nucleotides align to TRBD1. The germline V gene encodes CDR1 SQVTM and CDR2 ANQGSEA. The ends lost 7 bases at V and 1 base at J; junction bases unmatched: 4. The CDR3 covers 12 residues. CDR3 sequence: CSAWDSSYEQYF. The CDR3 DNA reads TGCAGCGCTTGGGACAGTTCCTACGAGCAGTACTTC.

This chain links TRBV5-1 with TRBJ1-1, with TRBD1 identical over 10 bases. The CDR3 length is 16 residues. Looked up from germline, CDR1 is SGHRS and CDR2 is YFSETQ. Trimming at V came to 4 bases and at J to 5 bases, leaving 11 bases not matched to a gene. Here the CDR3 DNA reads TGCGCCAGCAGCCATCCGGGACAGGGGAAAGGGACTGAAGCTTTCTTT. This encodes CASSHPGQGKGTEAFF.

The chain carries TRBV5-1 and TRBJ1-4, with no clear D. V lost 0 bases, J lost 3 bases, and 3 bases lay in between. This CDR3 is 13 amino acids long. Per germline, CDR1 SGHRS and CDR2 YFSETQ. CDR3 DNA: TGCGCCAGCAGCTTGGTACCTAATGAAAAACTGTTTTTT. This translates into CASSLVPNEKLFF.

The CDR3 bases are TGTGCCAGCAGCCCGATCAATGAGCAGTTCTTC. Amino acid sequence: CASSPINEQFF. The J gene is TRBJ2-1, the V gene TRBV7-2; no clear D. The CDR3 covers 11 residues. Germline loops: CDR1 SGHTA, CDR2 FQGNSA. V was clipped by 5 bases and J by 6 bases, with 5 bases between them.

This clone was detected only once. V is TRBV28 and J is TRBJ1-2, with 7 bases matching TRBD1. The V and J ends lost 5 bases and 3 bases, in that order; junction bases with no gene match: 6. This CDR3 spans 14 amino acids. Per the germline V gene, CDR1 is MDHEN and CDR2 is SYDVKM. The CDR3 spells CASSRSTGYYGYTF. The CDR3 region has the DNA TGTGCCAGCAGTAGATCGACAGGGTACTATGGCTACACCTTC.

This sequence joins TRBV11-2 and TRBJ2-1; 7 positions agree with TRBD2. CDR1 is SGHAT and CDR2 is FQNNGV in the germline V gene. The length of the CDR3 is 15 residues. V shed 5 bases and J 2 bases; nucleotides not matched to a gene: 6. CDR3 nucleotides: TGTGCCAGCAGCCCGCCGGGGGGTACCTACAATGAGCAGTTCTTC. Residues: CASSPPGGTYNEQFF.

V usage is TRBV14 and J usage is TRBJ2-3, with D possibly being TRBD2 (5 bases). The CDR3 is 14 residues long. Looked up from germline, CDR1 is SGHDN and CDR2 is FVKESK. V lost 0 bases to trimming and J lost 4 bases, with 8 bases between them. As DNA, the CDR3 is TGTGCCAGCAGCCAAGAACTAGTGTCAGATACGCAGTATTTT. This encodes CASSQELVSDTQYF.

This clone appeared a single time. The chain has TRBV6-1 and TRBJ2-5, with D perhaps assigned TRBD1 or TRBD2 (5 bases each). The V and J ends lost 2 bases and 5 bases respectively, with 15 bases between them. CDR1 and CDR2 (germline): MNHNS, SASEGT. The CDR3 is 15 residues long. The CDR3 nucleotides read TGTGCCAGCAGTGAAAATTGGGGGAGTCGGGAGACCCAGTACTTC. Its translation: CASSENWGSRETQYF.

The CDR3 reads CASSYRTGSGETQYF. CDR3 bases: TGCGCCAGCAGCTATAGGACTGGGTCGGGAGAGACCCAGTACTTC. This rearrangement joins TRBV5-1 to TRBJ2-5; D is possibly TRBD2 (5 bases). V shed 3 bases and J shed 4 bases, with 16 bases lying between them. The CDR3 is 15 amino acids. Germline CDR1 SGHRS, CDR2 YFSETQ.

The J gene is TRBJ2-1, the V gene TRBV5-1; 8 nucleotides agree with TRBD2. The CDR3 loop spans 16 amino acids. The V and J ends lost 6 bases and 5 bases, in that order; junction bases with no gene match: 13. The germline CDR1 and CDR2 sequences are SGHRS and YFSETQ. As DNA, the CDR3 is TGCGCCAGCACACTTAGCGGGACCCGGATAAACAATGAGCAGTTCTTC. This sequence encodes CASTLSGTRINNEQFF.

The J gene is TRBJ2-1, the V gene TRBV2, with 10 bases matching TRBD1. CDR3 length equals 15 residues. Germline CDR1 SNHLY, CDR2 FYNNEI. V shed 6 bases and J 6 bases; nucleotides not matched to a gene: 8. The CDR3, as DNA: TGTGCCAGCAGCCAGACAGGGGGCCGGTTCAATGAGCAGTTCTTC. It specifies CASSQTGGRFNEQFF.